These T cell receptor beta chains were read from a single sample in a study of breast tumors, draining lymph nodes, adjacent tissues. MiXCR, applied by TCRdb to the multiplex PCR reads, yields one record per CDR3 protein. The sample consists of about 22,000 distinct CDR3 sequences, about 41% of them appearing once. The sample consisted of breast tumor tissue. The receptors were sampled from a female donor with breast cancer. Some clones in this sample may be carry-over from other donors' samples. Each CDR3 is given with its conserved first and last residue. The order of the fields is CDR3 protein, CDR3 DNA, clone size, D gene, J gene, V gene. D genes are given only for firm matches. Size tells how often a clone was seen (once, few, many) or the class of an expanded clone, and some rows leave it out.

cdr3_aa: CASSLNSGRGEEQFF
cdr3_nt: TGTGCCAGCAGCTTAAATAGCGGGAGGGGGGAGGAGCAGTTCTTC
clone_size: many
d_call: TRBD2
j_call: TRBJ2-1
v_call: TRBV7-2

cdr3_aa: CASSFLRETQYF
cdr3_nt: TGTGCCAGCAGCTTTTTGCGAGAGACCCAGTACTTC
clone_size: NA
d_call: NA
j_call: TRBJ2-5
v_call: TRBV7-6

cdr3_aa: CASSLSAGPTCSGANVLTF
cdr3_nt: TGCGCCAGCAGCTTGAGTGCGGGACCCACCTGCTCTGGGGCCAACGTCCTGACTTTC
clone_size: many
d_call: NA
j_call: TRBJ2-6
v_call: TRBV5-1

cdr3_aa: CASSWTGVNTGELFF
cdr3_nt: TGTGCCAGCAGCTGGACAGGGGTAAACACCGGGGAGCTGTTTTTT
clone_size: many
d_call: TRBD1
j_call: TRBJ2-2
v_call: TRBV11-1

cdr3_aa: CASSYKLSAGELFF
cdr3_nt: TGTGCCAGCAGTTATAAGCTCTCGGCCGGGGAGCTGTTTTTT
clone_size: NA
d_call: NA
j_call: TRBJ2-2
v_call: TRBV28

cdr3_aa: CATSDPRQVDQETQYF
cdr3_nt: TGTGCCACCAGTGACCCTCGACAGGTCGACCAAGAGACCCAGTACTTC
clone_size: NA
d_call: NA
j_call: TRBJ2-5
v_call: TRBV24-1

cdr3_aa: CSAERPNYGYTF
cdr3_nt: TGCAGTGCCGAGAGGCCAAACTATGGCTACACCTTC
clone_size: NA
d_call: NA
j_call: TRBJ1-2
v_call: TRBV20-1

cdr3_aa: CSARGTGLTTNEKLFF
cdr3_nt: TGCAGTGCTAGAGGGACAGGGCTTACAACTAATGAAAAACTGTTTTTT
clone_size: NA
d_call: TRBD1
j_call: TRBJ1-4
v_call: TRBV20-1

cdr3_aa: CASSLGTVSEETQYF
cdr3_nt: TGTGCCAGCAGCTTAGGGACAGTGTCAGAAGAGACCCAGTACTTC
clone_size: NA
d_call: TRBD1
j_call: TRBJ2-5
v_call: TRBV5-8

cdr3_aa: CASSLFGQKNTGELFF
cdr3_nt: TGTGCCAGCAGCTTGTTTGGTCAGAAGAACACCGGGGAGCTGTTTTTT
clone_size: NA
d_call: NA
j_call: TRBJ2-2
v_call: TRBV5-6

cdr3_aa: CASTPMVGTYNEQFF
cdr3_nt: TGTGCCAGCACTCCAATGGTAGGCACCTACAATGAGCAGTTCTTC
clone_size: NA
d_call: NA
j_call: TRBJ2-1
v_call: TRBV12-3/TRBV12-4

cdr3_aa: CASSYRRDRVYEQYF
cdr3_nt: TGTGCCAGCAGCTACCGCCGGGACAGGGTGTACGAGCAGTACTTC
clone_size: many
d_call: TRBD1
j_call: TRBJ2-7
v_call: TRBV7-6

cdr3_aa: CASSRGQGAGEQYF
cdr3_nt: TGTGCCAGCAGCAGAGGACAGGGGGCAGGGGAGCAGTACTTC
clone_size: many
d_call: TRBD1
j_call: TRBJ2-7
v_call: TRBV7-2

cdr3_aa: CASSSFGNTIYF
cdr3_nt: TGTGCCAGTAGCAGTTTCGGAAACACCATATATTTT
clone_size: NA
d_call: NA
j_call: TRBJ1-3
v_call: TRBV19

cdr3_aa: CSARDLTSGRSEQYF
cdr3_nt: TGCAGTGCTAGAGATTTAACTAGCGGGAGGTCGGAGCAGTACTTC
clone_size: many
d_call: TRBD2
j_call: TRBJ2-7
v_call: TRBV20-1

cdr3_aa: CSGRQGRNTGELFF
cdr3_nt: TGCAGCGGGAGACAGGGGAGGAACACCGGGGAGCTGTTTTTT
clone_size: many
d_call: TRBD1
j_call: TRBJ2-2
v_call: TRBV29-1

cdr3_aa: CASSLETRTDTQYF
cdr3_nt: TGTGCCAGCAGCTTAGAGACCCGCACAGATACGCAGTATTTT
clone_size: medium-sized
d_call: NA
j_call: TRBJ2-3
v_call: TRBV7-9

cdr3_aa: CASKIGQGNTGELFF
cdr3_nt: TGTGCCAGCAAGATAGGACAGGGTAACACCGGGGAGCTGTTTTTT
clone_size: many
d_call: TRBD1
j_call: TRBJ2-2
v_call: TRBV5-6

cdr3_aa: CAWSLPDRRDQPQHF
cdr3_nt: TGTGCCTGGAGTCTGCCGGATCGGCGCGATCAGCCCCAGCATTTT
clone_size: many
d_call: NA
j_call: TRBJ1-5
v_call: TRBV30

cdr3_aa: CASSSRGLAGAQETQYF
cdr3_nt: TGTGCCAGCAGCTCCCGGGGACTAGCGGGTGCTCAAGAGACCCAGTACTTC
clone_size: medium-sized
d_call: TRBD2
j_call: TRBJ2-5
v_call: TRBV11-1

cdr3_aa: CASGLLAGDLGQFF
cdr3_nt: TGTGCTAGTGGTTTACTAGCGGGAGACCTAGGGCAGTTCTTC
clone_size: NA
d_call: TRBD2
j_call: TRBJ2-1
v_call: TRBV12-5